The next 31 T cell receptor beta chains were all read from a single sample in a study of cytomegalovirus exposure and HLA in healthy donors. Primers: 60 Vbeta forward and 13 Jbeta reverse. Data came from immunoSEQ multiplex PCR; TCRdb stores just in-frame clones and leaves some out. The sample contains about 59,000 clones, roughly 80% of which appear only once. Sequences were obtained from PBMCs. The source is a woman aged 40 to 49 in good health and CMV-seronegative.

This chain links TRBV10-3 with TRBJ2-1; 14 nucleotides match TRBD2. After removal of 2 bases from V and 7 bases from J, the junction contained 7 bases not matched to a gene. The CDR3 spans 17 residues. Germline values: CDR1 ENHRY, CDR2 SYGVKD. CDR3 bases: TGTGCCATCAGTGAGCCGGCCGGGACTAGCGGGAGTAATGAGCAGTTCTTC. Translated, it gives CAISEPAGTSGSNEQFF.

The chain recombines TRBV4-3 with TRBJ2-5; D is ambiguous. The CDR3 is made up of 15 amino acids. Germline CDR1 LGHNA, CDR2 YSLEER. V was trimmed by 3 bases and J by 1 base, leaving 12 bases between them. CDR3 sequence (DNA): TGCGCCAGCAGCCAGTATACTAAGTCCCAAGAGACCCAGTACTTC. Encoded protein: CASSQYTKSQETQYF.

This chain connects TRBV5-6 to TRBJ1-2, with 11 bases lining up with TRBD1. Trimming removed 4 bases from V and 4 bases from J; junction bases left unmatched: 3. The CDR3 consists of 14 residues. CDR1 and CDR2 from the germline V gene are SGHDT and YYEEEE. The chain's CDR3 is CASSTGQGAYGYTF. Written as DNA, the CDR3 is TGTGCCAGCAGCACCGGACAGGGGGCCTATGGCTACACCTTC.

The V gene is TRBV5-1, the J gene TRBJ2-3; 13 positions match TRBD2. The CDR3 extends over 16 amino acids. Trimming removed 10 bases from V and 2 bases from J; junction bases left unmatched: 10. From germline, CDR1 is SGHRS and CDR2 YFSETQ. The CDR3 nucleotides are TGCGCCGGCCGGGGACTAGCGGGACCTTTCACAGATACGCAGTATTTT. As protein: CAGRGLAGPFTDTQYF.

This clone was counted a single time. CDR3 bases: TGTGCCAGCAGTTCGGGTCGTTACGAGCAGTACTTC. Amino acids: CASSSGRYEQYF. This chain joins TRBV28 and TRBJ2-7; D remains ambiguous. CDR1 MDHEN and CDR2 SYDVKM come from the germline V gene. The V gene lost 4 bases and the J gene lost 4 bases, with 8 bases spanning the gap. The CDR3 spans 12 residues.

J is TRBJ1-1 and V is TRBV5-4, with D unresolved. Trimming removed 5 bases at V and 1 base at J, with 3 bases between. The CDR3 consists of 11 residues. Germline V gives CDR1 SGHNT, CDR2 YYREEE (reference sequence). The CDR3 here is CASRQNTEAFF. In DNA form, the CDR3 reads TGTGCCAGCAGACAGAACACTGAAGCTTTCTTT.

This clone has a handful of counts. The J gene is TRBJ2-1, the V gene TRBV4-2, with D perhaps TRBD2 (6 bases). CDR1 is LGHNA, CDR2 YNFKEQ, per germline. This CDR3 has 16 residues. Trimming removed 0 bases from V and 4 bases from J, with 13 bases in between. The CDR3 region has the DNA TGTGCCAGCAGCCAAGAATCGGGCGGGGTGTACAATGAGCAGTTCTTC. Amino acid sequence: CASSQESGGVYNEQFF.

This clone has more than one count but fewer than ten. The gene calls are TRBV25-1 and TRBJ1-4, with a possible D match to TRBD1 (5 bases). Germline CDR1 is MGHDK and CDR2 is SYGVNS. V lost 0 bases and J 6 bases, leaving 20 bases between the germline ends. The CDR3 extends over 18 amino acids. CDR3 in amino acids: CASSEYQGRVGSDEKLFF. CDR3 sequence (DNA): TGTGCCAGCAGTGAATATCAGGGCAGGGTGGGTTCGGATGAAAAACTGTTTTTT.

The CDR3 is CASTTVLDRGEEFTGELFF. DNA for the CDR3: TGTGCCAGCACCACGGTCCTGGACAGGGGGGAGGAATTCACCGGGGAGCTGTTTTTT. The chain is built from TRBV27 and TRBJ2-2; TRBD1 matches at 10 bases. Germline V gene lookup returns CDR1 MNHEY and CDR2 SMNVEV (reference sequence). CDR3 length: 19 amino acids. With 7 bases clipped from V and 4 bases from J, the junction kept 18 bases outside the gene matches.

This clone was counted between two and nine times. For the CDR3, the DNA is TGTGCCAGCAGCCCGACAGGGGATGAGCAGTTCTTC. This translates into CASSPTGDEQFF. The rearrangement links TRBV5-6 to TRBJ2-1, with 8 bases lining up with TRBD1. The ends lost 4 bases at V and 8 bases at J; junction bases unmatched: 2. This CDR3 region has 12 residues. CDR1 and CDR2 (germline): SGHDT, YYEEEE.

The rearrangement joins TRBV10-3 to TRBJ2-1; a weak D match, TRBD2 (6 bases). The CDR3 extends over 15 amino acids. Trimming shortened V by 6 bases and J by 5 bases, and 17 bases separated the two germline ends. Germline CDR1 and CDR2: ENHRY and SYGVKD. CDR3 bases: TGTGCCATCAGGTCAGCGGGCCCCCCTCACAATGAGCAGTTCTTC. The encoded protein is CAIRSAGPPHNEQFF.

The genes are TRBV5-1 and TRBJ2-7, with 9 bases aligning to TRBD1. CDR1 and CDR2 (germline): SGHRS, YFSETQ. J lost 4 bases, V lost 4 bases, and 6 bases had no gene match. This CDR3 is built from 14 residues. The CDR3 sequence: CASSRGQGSYEQYF. As DNA, the CDR3 is TGCGCCAGCAGCAGGGGACAGGGATCATACGAGCAGTACTTC.

This chain links TRBV7-9 with TRBJ1-4; a possible D gene is TRBD1 (5 bases). The CDR3 runs 14 residues. Germline V CDR1 and CDR2: SEHNR, FQNEAQ (reference sequence). V dropped 3 bases and J dropped 1 base, with 6 bases sitting between them. CDR3 region: CASSLGGTNEKLFF. The DNA for the CDR3 is TGTGCCAGCAGCTTGGGGGGAACTAATGAAAAACTGTTTTTT.

The chain carries TRBV29-1 and TRBJ1-2; D is perhaps TRBD1 (5 bases). The CDR3 loop spans 11 amino acids. The V gene's germline CDR1 is SQVTM and CDR2 ANQGSEA. V gave up 4 bases and J gave up 3 bases, with 6 bases separating them. The CDR3 bases are TGCAGCGTTGCACAGGACTATGGCTACACCTTC. It encodes CSVAQDYGYTF.

This chain joins TRBV27 and TRBJ2-7, with 8 bases lining up with TRBD2. The CDR3 spans 14 residues. Germline V gene sequence: CDR1 MNHEY, CDR2 SMNVEV (reference sequence). V lost 3 bases to trimming and J lost 2 bases; unmatched junction nucleotides: 3. The CDR3 nucleotides read TGTGCCAGCAGTTTCGGGGGGGGCACCTACGAGCAGTACTTC. Protein: CASSFGGGTYEQYF.

V gene TRBV27 combines with J gene TRBJ2-7; 9 positions match TRBD2. Germline assignment: CDR1 MNHEY and CDR2 SMNVEV (reference sequence). The V segment lost 3 bases and the J segment 2 bases; nucleotides outside the gene matches: 2. The CDR3 consists of 14 residues. The CDR3 nucleotides are TGTGCCAGCAGTTTTCTAGCGGGGACCTACGAGCAGTACTTC. The encoded protein is CASSFLAGTYEQYF.

This chain joins TRBV10-1 and TRBJ2-1; 9 bases agree with TRBD1. Germline V CDR1 and CDR2: WNHNN, SYGVQD (reference sequence). The length of the CDR3 is 17 residues. The V gene end was trimmed by 6 bases and the J gene end by 2 bases; junction bases not matched to a gene: 11. The CDR3 DNA is TGCGCCAGCAGCAGAACAGGGGGCGACAGACCCTACAATGAGCAGTTCTTC. Translating gives CASSRTGGDRPYNEQFF.

This chain uses TRBV5-1 with TRBJ1-2; D is uncertain. V was shortened by 1 base and J by 0 bases, with 7 bases between the two germline ends. The CDR3 length is 14 residues. Germline V CDR1 and CDR2: SGHRS, YFSETQ. CDR3 sequence reads: CASSLPTTNYGYTF. The CDR3 nucleotides are TGCGCCAGCAGCTTGCCTACTACTAACTATGGCTACACCTTC.

The chain links TRBV27 to TRBJ2-1; 14 bases match TRBD2. The CDR3 runs to 15 residues. V gave up 6 bases and J gave up 7 bases; unmatched junction bases: 5. CDR1 and CDR2 from the germline V gene are MNHEY and SMNVEV (reference sequence). The CDR3 spells CASRTGTSGGNEQFF. DNA of the CDR3: TGTGCCAGCAGAACCGGGACTAGCGGGGGTAATGAGCAGTTCTTC.

The CDR3 loop reads CASSQSLRGRKNEQFF. The CDR3 region has the DNA TGTGCCAGCAGCCAAAGTCTCCGCGGGAGGAAAAATGAGCAGTTCTTC. The V gene is TRBV4-2, the J gene TRBJ2-1, with TRBD2 identical over 8 bases. The length of the CDR3 is 16 residues. In germline, CDR1 is LGHNA, CDR2 YNFKEQ. V lost 2 bases, J lost 7 bases, and 10 bases stayed unmatched.

V usage is TRBV5-8 and J usage is TRBJ2-3, with 10 bases matching TRBD1. The CDR3 spans 15 residues. CDR1 is SGHTS and CDR2 is YDEGEE in the germline V gene. V lost 4 bases and J lost 2; bases outside the gene matches: 4. Here the CDR3 DNA reads TGTGCCAGCAGCCAGGGGACAGGGGTCACAGATACGCAGTATTTT. Its protein product is CASSQGTGVTDTQYF.

This chain uses TRBV7-2 with TRBJ1-3; the match to TRBD1 covers 7 bases. The CDR3 is 17 residues long. J was trimmed by 0 bases and V by 2 bases; bases with no gene match: 7. Germline CDR1 is SGHTA and CDR2 is FQGNSA. For the CDR3, the DNA is TGTGCCAGCAGCTTACAGGGACAGCGGATCTCTGGAAACACCATATATTTT. Protein product: CASSLQGQRISGNTIYF.

This clone was observed a few times. The V and J genes are TRBV6-1 and TRBJ2-1; D remains ambiguous. The CDR3 covers 13 residues. In germline, CDR1 is MNHNS, CDR2 SASEGT. Trimming stripped 2 bases from V and 6 bases from J, with 8 bases between. CDR3 protein: CASSEQVGNEQFF. In DNA, the CDR3 is TGTGCCAGCAGTGAACAAGTCGGCAATGAGCAGTTCTTC.

J is TRBJ2-1 and V is TRBV7-6, with TRBD2 matching over 9 bases. Germline CDR1 reads SGHVS; CDR2 reads FNYEAQ. V was pared by 1 base and J by 10 bases, with 2 bases of the junction left unmatched. CDR3 length: 13 residues. The CDR3: CASSLGGLAEQFF. The CDR3 bases are TGTGCCAGCAGCTTAGGAGGACTAGCGGAGCAGTTCTTC. Supplemented by reference TRBV7-6 and TRBJ2-1, the full variable domain reads GAGVSQSPRYKVTKRGQDVALRCDPISGHVSLYWYRQALGQGPEFLTYFNYEAQQDKSGLPNDRFSAERPEGSISTLTIQRTEQRDSAMYRCASSLGGLAEQFFGPGTRLTVL.

The chain joins TRBV5-1 to TRBJ2-1; TRBD1 might be the D (5 bases). The CDR3 consists of 13 residues. Trimming cost V 4 bases and J 7 bases, with 12 bases left between them. Germline V gene lookup returns CDR1 SGHRS and CDR2 YFSETQ. CDR3 residues: CASSGQGGNEQFF. CDR3 DNA sequence: TGCGCCAGCAGCGGACAAGGTGGGAATGAGCAGTTCTTC.

The sample holds one count of this clone. The V call is TRBV9, the J call TRBJ2-3, with D possibly matching TRBD2 (6 bases). CDR3 length equals 16 residues. The germline gives CDR1 SGDLS, CDR2 YYNGEE. Trimming took 0 bases from V and 2 from J, leaving 13 bases between them. CDR3 nucleotides: TGTGCCAGCAGCGTAGGAGTAGCGGAATACACAGATACGCAGTATTTT. This translates into CASSVGVAEYTDTQYF.

The chain is built from TRBV2 and TRBJ1-1, with TRBD1 matching over 10 bases. V lost 7 bases to trimming and J lost 3 bases; unmatched junction nucleotides: 5. Germline V gene lookup returns CDR1 SNHLY and CDR2 FYNNEI. The CDR3 has 14 amino acids. In DNA, the CDR3 is TGTGCCAGCATTCCGGACAGGGGGGACACTGAAGCTTTCTTT. It codes for CASIPDRGDTEAFF.

The genes are TRBV13 and TRBJ1-1, with 7 bases lining up with TRBD1. The V gene end was trimmed by 5 bases and the J gene end by 1 base; junction bases not matched to a gene: 4. There are 14 residues in the CDR3. From germline, CDR1 is PRHDT and CDR2 FYEKMQ (reference sequence). CDR3 sequence reads: CASSPDRANTEAFF. For the CDR3, the DNA is TGTGCCAGCAGCCCAGACAGGGCGAACACTGAAGCTTTCTTT.

The V and J genes are TRBV27 and TRBJ2-1; 10 bases are a match to TRBD2. The CDR3 has 15 residues. The germline V gene encodes CDR1 MNHEY and CDR2 SMNVEV (reference sequence). J gave up 3 bases and V 6 bases, and 5 bases lay outside the gene matches. The CDR3 protein is CASSGLADYYNEQFF. The CDR3 DNA is TGTGCCAGCAGCGGACTAGCGGACTACTACAATGAGCAGTTCTTC.

Here the CDR3 DNA reads TGTGCCAGCAGCGTAGGATCGCGTCCTAGCAATGAGCAGTTCTTC. This encodes CASSVGSRPSNEQFF. The chain joins TRBV9 to TRBJ2-1; D not resolved. V lost 0 bases and J lost 6, with 13 bases in between. Per germline, CDR1 SGDLS and CDR2 YYNGEE. This CDR3 is built from 15 residues.

This rearrangement joins TRBV5-1 to TRBJ2-2; perhaps TRBD2 as D (6 bases). Germline assignment: CDR1 SGHRS and CDR2 YFSETQ. CDR3 length equals 15 residues. V was trimmed by 3 bases and J by 3 bases, leaving 12 bases between them. The chain's CDR3 is CASSYRTGDTGELFF. CDR3 DNA: TGCGCCAGCAGCTATCGGACGGGAGACACCGGGGAGCTGTTTTTT.